What follows is one T cell receptor beta chain and its context. The antigen remains undetermined. This CDR3 is 16 amino acids long. Trimming left V 0 bases short and J 5 bases short, with 15 bases between. Germline loops: CDR1 LGHNA, CDR2 YSLEER. These data come from a study of blood T cells in healthy people across ages. Then a second PCR, running roughly 7 to 11 cycles, was carried out with a sample-barcoded 5' primer and a J-beta primer mix. TCRdb reprocessed the 5' RACE reads with MiXCR, giving one entry per CDR3 protein. The sample carries about 680,000 distinct CDR3 sequences, about half recorded once. Donors gave about 9.3 milliliters of peripheral blood apiece. The extraction recovered at least 5 micrograms of total RNA per sample. Study conclusions and caveats: Changes in expanded clonotypes were possibly confounded, as the CMV status of donors was unknown. PBMCs were not sorted, which prevented a conclusive comparison of naive versus antigen-experienced cells.

Sequenced: blood. The TCR comes from a woman between 55 and 75 years old in good health. The V call is TRBV4-3, the J call TRBJ2-3; D perhaps matches TRBD2 (7 bases). As DNA, the CDR3 is TGCGCCAGCAGCCAAGACGCCGGGGGGCGTATAGATACGCAGTATTTT. Protein sequence: CASSQDAGGRIDTQYF.